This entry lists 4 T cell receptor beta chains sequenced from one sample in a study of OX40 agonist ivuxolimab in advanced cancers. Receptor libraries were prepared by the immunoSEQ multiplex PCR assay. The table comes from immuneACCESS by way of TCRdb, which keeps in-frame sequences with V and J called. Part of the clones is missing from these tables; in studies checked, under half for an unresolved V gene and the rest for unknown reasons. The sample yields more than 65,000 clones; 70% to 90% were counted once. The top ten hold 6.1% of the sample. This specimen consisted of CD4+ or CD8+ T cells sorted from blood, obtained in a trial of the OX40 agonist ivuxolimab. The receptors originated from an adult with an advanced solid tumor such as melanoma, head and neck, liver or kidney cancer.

CDR3 coding DNA: TGTGCCAGCAGCTTGGAAAGGGGGGCCGAGCAGTACTTC. It yields the protein CASSLERGAEQYF. The rearrangement uses TRBV5-5 and TRBJ2-7; D might be TRBD1 or TRBD2, each matching 6 bases. CDR3 size: 13 residues. Trimming shortened V by 0 bases and J by 6 bases, and 10 bases separated the two germline ends. Germline V lookup: CDR1 SGHKS, CDR2 YYEKEE (reference sequence).

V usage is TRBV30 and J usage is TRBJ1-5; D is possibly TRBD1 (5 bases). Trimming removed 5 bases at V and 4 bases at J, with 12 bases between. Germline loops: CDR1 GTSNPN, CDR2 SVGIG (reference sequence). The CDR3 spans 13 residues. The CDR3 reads CAWDTGSNQPQHF. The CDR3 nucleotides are TGTGCCTGGGATACAGGCTCTAATCAGCCCCAGCATTTT.

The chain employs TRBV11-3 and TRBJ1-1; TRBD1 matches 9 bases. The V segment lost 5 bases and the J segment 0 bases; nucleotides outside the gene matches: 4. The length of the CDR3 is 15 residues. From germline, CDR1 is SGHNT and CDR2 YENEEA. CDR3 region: CASSTGTGLNTEAFF. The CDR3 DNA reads TGTGCCAGCAGCACCGGGACAGGGCTGAACACTGAAGCTTTCTTT.

CDR3 nucleotides: TGTGCCAGCAACGACTACGAGGAGACCCAGTACTTC. Translated: CASNDYEETQYF. This chain uses TRBV7-9 with TRBJ2-5; possible D gene TRBD2, 5 bases. Germline lookup yields CDR1 SEHNR and CDR2 FQNEAQ (reference sequence). The CDR3 loop spans 12 amino acids. V was cut by 7 bases and J by 5 bases, with 11 bases left in between.